This T cell receptor (beta chain) emerged from a study of blood T cell repertoires in COVID-19. Study overall: Sample material is recorded as cDNA or gDNA derived from T cells, B-cell-depleted T cells, or PBMCs.

Clones were sequenced by immunoSEQ multiplex PCR, and TCRdb holds only the in-frame ones, with some missing. The table shows roughly 100,000 clones, with roughly 87% occurring only once. This CDR3 comprises 13 residues. Trimming stripped 7 bases from V and 2 bases from J, with 10 bases between. Germline V lookup: CDR1 LNHDA, CDR2 SQIVND (reference sequence). This sequence joins TRBV19 and TRBJ2-3, with D perhaps TRBD2 (6 bases). The sequencing sample was made of peripheral blood. The clonotype comes from a human donor in a cohort sampled during active COVID-19. This CDR3 reads CASKAGITDTQYF. DNA of the CDR3: TGTGCCAGTAAGGCGGGGATCACAGATACGCAGTATTTT.